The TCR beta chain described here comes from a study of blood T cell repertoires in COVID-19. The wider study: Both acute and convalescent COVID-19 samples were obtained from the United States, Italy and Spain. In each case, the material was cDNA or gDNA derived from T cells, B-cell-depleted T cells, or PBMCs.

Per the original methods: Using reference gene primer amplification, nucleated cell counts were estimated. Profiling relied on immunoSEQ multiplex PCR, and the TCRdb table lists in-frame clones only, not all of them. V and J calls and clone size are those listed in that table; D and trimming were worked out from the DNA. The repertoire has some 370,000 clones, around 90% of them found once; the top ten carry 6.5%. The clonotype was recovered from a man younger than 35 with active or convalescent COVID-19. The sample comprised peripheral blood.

In nucleotides, the CDR3 is TGTGCTAGTGGTCCGGGGACTAGCGGGAGCCCCACAGATACGCAGTATTTT. It yields the protein CASGPGTSGSPTDTQYF. The chain carries TRBV12-5 and TRBJ2-3; TRBD2 agrees at 14 bases. The CDR3 runs 17 residues. J gave up 2 bases and V 5 bases, and 6 bases lay outside the gene matches. The germline V gene has CDR1 LGHNT and CDR2 FRNRAP.